This TCR beta chain was identified in a study of blood T cell repertoires in COVID-19. The assay was immunoSEQ multiplex PCR, and TCRdb's table has in-frame clones only and misses some. Altogether 86,000 or so clones are present, roughly 91% being singletons, with the ten largest covering 1.9%. This CDR3 is built from 14 residues. V gave up 4 bases and J gave up 1 base, with 10 bases separating them. Germline V gene sequence: CDR1 ENHRY, CDR2 SYGVKD. Sequencing was performed on peripheral blood. J is TRBJ1-1 and V is TRBV10-3, with D possibly matching TRBD1 (6 bases). The clonotype originates from a woman aged 45-65 years in a cohort sampled during active COVID-19. CDR3 bases: TGTGCCATCAGTGGGGGACAAACGAACACTGAAGCTTTCTTT. This encodes CAISGGQTNTEAFF.